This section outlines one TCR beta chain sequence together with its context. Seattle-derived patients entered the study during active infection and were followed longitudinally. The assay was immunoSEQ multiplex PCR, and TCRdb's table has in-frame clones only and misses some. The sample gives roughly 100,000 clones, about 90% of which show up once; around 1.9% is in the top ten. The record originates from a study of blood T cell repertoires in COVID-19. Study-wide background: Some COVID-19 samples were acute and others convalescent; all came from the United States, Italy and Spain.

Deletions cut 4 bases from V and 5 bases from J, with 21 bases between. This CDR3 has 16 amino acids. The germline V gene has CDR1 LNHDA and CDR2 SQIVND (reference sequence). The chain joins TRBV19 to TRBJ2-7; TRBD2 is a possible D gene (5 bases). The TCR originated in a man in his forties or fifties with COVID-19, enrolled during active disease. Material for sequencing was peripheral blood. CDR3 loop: CASSRQDNRGIHEQYF. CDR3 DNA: TGTGCCAGTAGTAGGCAGGATAATAGAGGGATCCACGAGCAGTACTTC.